The rows below give T cell receptor beta chains drawn from one sample of a study of blood T cells in healthy people across ages. TCRdb itself ran the 5' RACE reads through MiXCR, one entry per CDR3 protein. The repertoire holds approximately 490,000 distinct CDR3 sequences, about 25% seen once, with just over 8.5% in the top ten. The sample was also reused in another study, on T cells of mothers and their children.

Source material: blood. The receptors stem from a boy younger than 18 in good health. CDR3s include the opening cysteine and the closing phenylalanine or tryptophan. The order of the fields is V gene, D gene, J gene, clone size, CDR3 DNA, CDR3 protein. The D gene is left open where the match is weak. Where a row states a size, it is once, few, many or the class of an expanded clone; other rows omit it.

TRBV6-1,TRBD2,TRBJ2-2,many,TGTGCCAGCAAGGGTACGGGAGGAGACACCGGGGAGCTGTTTTTT,CASKGTGGDTGELFF
TRBV18,.,TRBJ2-3,.,TGTGCCAGCTTATCCCGGGAGACAGATACGCAGTATTTT,CASLSRETDTQYF
TRBV2,TRBD2,TRBJ2-1,few,TGTGCCAGCAGTATGTCTAGCGGTTACAATGAGCAGTTCTTC,CASSMSSGYNEQFF
TRBV12-3/TRBV12-4,.,TRBJ2-3,few,TGTGCCAGCAGTCGAAGCAGTCACACAGATACGCAGTATTTT,CASSRSSHTDTQYF
TRBV12-3/TRBV12-4,.,TRBJ1-1,few,TGTGCCAGCACCCAATTATTTCCGGGACAAACAATGAACACTGAAGCTTTCTTT,CASTQLFPGQTMNTEAFF
TRBV29-1,.,TRBJ2-3,few,TGCAGCGTCACCCGGGAGACTACGACCACAGATACGCAGTATTTT,CSVTRETTTTDTQYF
TRBV6-6,.,TRBJ2-1,few,TGTGCCAGCAGCCCCGGAGTCTCGGGGGCCAATGAGCAGTTCTTC,CASSPGVSGANEQFF
TRBV7-9,.,TRBJ1-1,.,TGTGCCAGCAGCTTAGGTCGGGGCCTGGTTTCTGCTGAAGCTTTCTTT,CASSLGRGLVSAEAFF
TRBV4-3,TRBD1,TRBJ1-4,many,TGCGCCAGCAGCCAAGCCAGGGGGCGGGGTAATGAAAAACTGTTTTTT,CASSQARGRGNEKLFF
TRBV30,.,TRBJ2-7,.,TGTGCCTGGAGTGTGTACAGGGCCAGCGAGCAGTACTTC,CAWSVYRASEQYF
TRBV20-1,.,TRBJ2-1,.,TGCAGTGCTAGTTCCGAGGCTGATGAGCAGTTCTTC,CSASSEADEQFF
TRBV3-1,TRBD2,TRBJ2-5,few,TGTGCCAGCAGCCAAGACCCCCATCTAGCGGGGGGGATACTAGAGACCCAGTACTTC,CASSQDPHLAGGILETQYF
TRBV6-1,TRBD1,TRBJ1-4,many,TGTGCCAGCAGTGACCCCGGGACAGGTCGGGAAAAACTGTTTTTT,CASSDPGTGREKLFF
TRBV6-2/TRBV6-3,TRBD1,TRBJ1-1,.,TGTGCCAGCAGTTCCCATCAGACAGGGGAAACTGAAGCTTTCTTT,CASSSHQTGETEAFF
TRBV6-2/TRBV6-3,.,TRBJ2-7,many,TGTGCCAGCAGTTCCTACAGCTACGAGCAGTACTTC,CASSSYSYEQYF
TRBV12-3/TRBV12-4,.,TRBJ2-3,.,TGTGCCAGCAGGCCGATGGGGAGCATGGCTAGCACAGATACGCAGTATTTT,CASRPMGSMASTDTQYF
TRBV5-1,.,TRBJ2-1,.,TGCGCCAGCAGCTTGGGACCCCTAAGCTCCTACAATGAGCAGTTCTTC,CASSLGPLSSYNEQFF
TRBV7-6,TRBD2,TRBJ2-5,.,TGTGCCAGCAGCTACTTAGCGGGGCGCGTCGAGACCCAGTACTTC,CASSYLAGRVETQYF
TRBV4-3,TRBD1,TRBJ2-2,.,TGCGCCAGCGCGGTGTCGGCGGGACAGGGCTATAACACCGGGGAGCTGTTTTTT,CASAVSAGQGYNTGELFF
TRBV5-1,.,TRBJ2-7,once,TGTGCCAGCGCCTCTCGGGGGGCCGAGGAGGAGCAGTACTTC,CASASRGAEEEQYF
TRBV11-2,.,TRBJ1-1,.,TGTGCCAGCAGCCCGTGGACTGATAAAGCTTTCTTT,CASSPWTDKAFF
TRBV6-5,.,TRBJ1-6,few,TGTGCCAGCAGTAAGACAGCGGGGGATTCACCCCTCCACTTT,CASSKTAGDSPLHF
TRBV5-1,TRBD2,TRBJ2-5,.,TGCGCCAGCAGCTTGGGCCCAGCGGGAGGTCAAGAGACCCAGTACTTC,CASSLGPAGGQETQYF
TRBV29-1,.,TRBJ2-3,many,TGCAGCGTTTTCGGGCCCCTGGCTGATACGCAGTATTTT,CSVFGPLADTQYF
TRBV18,TRBD1,TRBJ1-3,.,TGTGCCAGCTCACTCGTGGCGGGACAGGCCTCGCAAGGGGGAAACACCATATATTTT,CASSLVAGQASQGGNTIYF
TRBV6-2/TRBV6-3,.,TRBJ2-1,few,TGTGCCAGCGCAAGCGCCAGGGTACTCTACAATGAGCAGTTCTTC,CASASARVLYNEQFF